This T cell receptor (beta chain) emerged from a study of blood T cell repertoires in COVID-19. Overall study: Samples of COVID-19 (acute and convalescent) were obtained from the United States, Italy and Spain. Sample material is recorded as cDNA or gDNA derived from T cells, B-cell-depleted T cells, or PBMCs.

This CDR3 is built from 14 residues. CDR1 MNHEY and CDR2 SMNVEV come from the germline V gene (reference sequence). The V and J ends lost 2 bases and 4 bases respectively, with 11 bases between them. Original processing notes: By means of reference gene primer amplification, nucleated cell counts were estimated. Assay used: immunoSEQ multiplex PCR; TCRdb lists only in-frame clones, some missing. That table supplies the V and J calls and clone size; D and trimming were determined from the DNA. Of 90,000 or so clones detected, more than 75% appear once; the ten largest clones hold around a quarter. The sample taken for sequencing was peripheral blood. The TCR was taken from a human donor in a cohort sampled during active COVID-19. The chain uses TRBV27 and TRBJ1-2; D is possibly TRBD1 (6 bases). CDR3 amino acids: CASSLRAGAYGYTF. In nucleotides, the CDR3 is TGTGCCAGCAGTTTAAGGGCAGGGGCCTATGGCTACACCTTC.